The entry that follows covers one T cell receptor (beta chain) sequence. A read error may produce the germline difference seen at one junction end. A modified ARM-PCR protocol with three rounds of nested PCR amplified TCRbeta. TCRdb used MiXCR to reprocess the multiplex PCR reads, holding one entry per CDR3 protein. In the table there are 90,000 to 100,000 distinct CDR3 sequences, 80% of which are singletons. The CDR3 is 13 residues long. Germline lookup yields CDR1 SGHAT and CDR2 FQDESV (reference sequence). These data originate in a study of tumor and adjacent non-tumor tissue in lung cancer. Study overall: About 4.17 million productive TCRbeta reads were obtained per sample on average.

The template was RNA from unsorted bulk tissue. This non-tumor lung sample came from over 3 cm beyond the tumor edge. This chain joins TRBV11-1 and TRBJ2-1; TRBD2 matches 9 bases. Sequenced sample: distant non-tumor lung tissue. The origin of this receptor is a man between 60 and 75 years old with small cell lung cancer. The CDR3 coding sequence is TGTGCCTGCAGGGTAGCGGGAGTAACTGGGCTGTTCTTC. Amino acids: CACRVAGVTGLFF.